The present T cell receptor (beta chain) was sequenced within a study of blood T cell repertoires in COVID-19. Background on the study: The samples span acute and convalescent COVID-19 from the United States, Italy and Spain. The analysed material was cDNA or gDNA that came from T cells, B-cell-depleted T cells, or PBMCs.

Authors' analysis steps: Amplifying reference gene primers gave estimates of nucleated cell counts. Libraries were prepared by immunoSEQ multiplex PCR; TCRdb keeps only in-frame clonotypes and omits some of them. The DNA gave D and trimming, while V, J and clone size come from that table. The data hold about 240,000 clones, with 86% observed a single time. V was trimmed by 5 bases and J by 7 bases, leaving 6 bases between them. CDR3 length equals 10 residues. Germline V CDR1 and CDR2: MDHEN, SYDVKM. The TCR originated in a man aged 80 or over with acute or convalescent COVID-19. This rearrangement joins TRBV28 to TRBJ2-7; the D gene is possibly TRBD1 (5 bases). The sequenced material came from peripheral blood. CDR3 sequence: CASSAGEQYF. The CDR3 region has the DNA TGTGCCAGCAGTGCAGGGGAGCAGTACTTC.